These T cell receptor beta chains were read from a single sample in a study of CD8 T cells in Susac syndrome. From the immunoSEQ multiplex PCR reads, TCRdb called clonotypes with MiXCR, one entry per CDR3 protein. The sample has approximately 140,000 distinct CDR3 sequences; around 94% are singletons. Sequencing was done on a sample of CD8+ T cells from PBMCs. These receptors were collected from a human donor in good health. CDR3s include the opening cysteine and the closing phenylalanine or tryptophan.

v_call cdr3_aa
TRBV27 CASSWTSGSPEQFF
TRBV6-5 CASSYKGGGEAFF
TRBV20-1 CSARPGETTEAFF
TRBV15 CASSGGSYNEQFF
TRBV29-1 CSVRGRGRSHTGELFF
TRBV29-1 CSVEEGTGDYGYTF
TRBV20-1 CSAETGEKETQYF
TRBV30 CAWRSTFRDRDTGELFF
TRBV3-1 CASSQIPGLAHLPTDTQYF
TRBV6-5 CASSYDSYNEQFF
TRBV9 CASSVGGGNYGYTF
TRBV4-3 CASSQDRVAGASYNEQFF
TRBV15 CATSPTVNSPLHF
TRBV4-3 CASSQSTAATDTQYF
TRBV28 CASLLSGLAGVDEQFF
TRBV4-3 CASSQGTTAKNIQYF
TRBV29-1 CSANDREATGELFF
TRBV13 CASSQTGRPNTGELFF
TRBV7-9 CASSATGSSSYEQYF
TRBV29-1 CSVRDSHPEAFF
TRBV20-1 CSARGRTYTQYF
TRBV11-2 CASTPIGREFFEQYF
TRBV27 CASSLAGANQPQHF
TRBV29-1 CSVEGVGPYNEQFF
TRBV5-1 CASSLDQGGTEAFF
TRBV7-9 CASSPDNNNEQFF
TRBV5-6 CASSLGLRPWLGEQYF
TRBV20-1 CSASLGETYEQYF
TRBV9 CASSVQGSIYEQYF
TRBV7-9 CASSFSWQPTQYF
TRBV29-1 CSVEGTAWGEQYF